Sequencing of this TCR beta chain was carried out in a study of radiation and T cells in renal cell carcinoma. Study-level results: Dominant CDR3 motifs were more common in irradiated tumors than controls.

Clones were sequenced by immunoSEQ multiplex PCR, and TCRdb holds only the in-frame ones, with some missing. The profile shows 15,000 to 20,000 clones, approximately 51% of them singletons. Regarding treatment: 15 Gy SBRT to primary tumor, nephrectomy 4 weeks later. As for this clone: Its specificity is not known.

Germline loops: CDR1 LNHDA, CDR2 SQIVND (reference sequence). With 4 bases removed from V and 0 bases from J, the gap between germline ends came to 16 bases. This CDR3 has 17 amino acids. Sequencing was performed on tumor tissue, taken from a patient whose treatment included radiotherapy and nephrectomy. The rearrangement joins TRBV19 to TRBJ1-5; the D gene is possibly TRBD1 (6 bases). The receptor's source is a woman aged 60-75 years with renal cell carcinoma. The CDR3 here is CASSTLLDRYSNQPQHF. For the CDR3, the DNA is TGTGCCAGTAGTACCCTCCTAGACAGGTATAGCAATCAGCCCCAGCATTTT. The variable domain in full, completed from reference TRBV19 and TRBJ1-5, reads DGGITQSPKYLFRKEGQNVTLSCEQNLNHDAMYWYRQDPGQGLRLIYYSQIVNDFQKGDIAEGYSVSREKKESFPLTVTSAQKNPTAFYLCASSTLLDRYSNQPQHFGDGTRLSIL.